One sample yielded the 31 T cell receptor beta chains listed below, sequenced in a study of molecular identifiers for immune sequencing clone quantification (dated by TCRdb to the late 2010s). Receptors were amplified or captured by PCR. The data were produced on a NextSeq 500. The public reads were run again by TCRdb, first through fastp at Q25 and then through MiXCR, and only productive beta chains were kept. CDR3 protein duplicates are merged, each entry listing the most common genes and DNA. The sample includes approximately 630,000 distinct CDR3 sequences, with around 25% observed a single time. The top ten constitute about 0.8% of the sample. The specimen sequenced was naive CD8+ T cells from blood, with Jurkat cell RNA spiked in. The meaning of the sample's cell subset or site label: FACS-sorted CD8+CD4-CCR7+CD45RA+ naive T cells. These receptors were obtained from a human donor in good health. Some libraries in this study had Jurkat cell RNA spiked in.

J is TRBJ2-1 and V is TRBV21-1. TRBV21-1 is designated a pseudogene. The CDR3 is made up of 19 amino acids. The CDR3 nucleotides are TGTGCCAGCAGCAAACCGGGACCCAACCGCCGGTCCTCACACAATGAGCAGTTCTTC. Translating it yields CASSKPGPNRRSSHNEQFF.

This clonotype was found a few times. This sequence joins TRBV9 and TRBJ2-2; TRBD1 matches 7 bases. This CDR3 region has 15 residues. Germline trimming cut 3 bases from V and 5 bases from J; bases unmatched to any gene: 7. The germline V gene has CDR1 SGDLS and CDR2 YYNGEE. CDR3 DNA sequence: TGTGCCAGCAGCGGAGGATCGACAGGGACCGGGGAGCTGTTTTTT. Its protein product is CASSGGSTGTGELFF.

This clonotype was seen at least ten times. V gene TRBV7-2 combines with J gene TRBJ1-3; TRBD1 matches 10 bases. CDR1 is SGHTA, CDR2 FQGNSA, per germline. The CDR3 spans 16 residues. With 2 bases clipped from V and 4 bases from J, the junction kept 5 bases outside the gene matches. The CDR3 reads CASSLPRDRGGNTIYF. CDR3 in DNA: TGTGCCAGCAGCTTACCGAGGGACAGGGGCGGAAACACCATATATTTT.

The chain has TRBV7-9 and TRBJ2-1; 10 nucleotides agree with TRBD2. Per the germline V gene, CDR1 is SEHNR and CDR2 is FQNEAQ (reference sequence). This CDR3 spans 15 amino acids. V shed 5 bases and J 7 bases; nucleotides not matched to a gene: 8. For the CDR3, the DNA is TGTGCCAGCAGCCCAACTAGCGGGAAAGAGAATGAGCAGTTCTTC. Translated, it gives CASSPTSGKENEQFF.

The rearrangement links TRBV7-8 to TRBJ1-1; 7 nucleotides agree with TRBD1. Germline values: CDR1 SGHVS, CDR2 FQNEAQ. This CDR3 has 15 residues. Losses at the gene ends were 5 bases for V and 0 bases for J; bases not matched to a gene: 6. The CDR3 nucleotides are TGTGCCAGCAGCCTTAGAGACAGGGTGAACACTGAAGCTTTCTTT. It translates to CASSLRDRVNTEAFF.

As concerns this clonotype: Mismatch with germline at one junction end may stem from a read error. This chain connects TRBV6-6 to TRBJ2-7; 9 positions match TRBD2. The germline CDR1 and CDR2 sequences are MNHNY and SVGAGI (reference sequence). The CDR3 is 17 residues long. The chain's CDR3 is CANSADLGGGVPHEQYF. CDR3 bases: TGTGCCAACAGTGCCGATCTCGGCGGGGGGGTCCCCCACGAGCAGTACTTC.

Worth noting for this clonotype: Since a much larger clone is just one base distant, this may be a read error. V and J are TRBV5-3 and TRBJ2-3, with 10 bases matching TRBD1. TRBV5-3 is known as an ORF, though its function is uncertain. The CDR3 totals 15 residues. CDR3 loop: CASSAGTGEADTRYF. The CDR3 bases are TGTGCCAGCAGCGCCGGGACAGGGGAGGCAGATACGCGGTATTTT.

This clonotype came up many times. This CDR3 reads CASSFFRGDQPQHF. The CDR3 DNA reads as TGTGCCAGCAGTTTTTTCAGGGGAGATCAGCCCCAGCATTTT. The chain combines TRBV5-5 with TRBJ1-5; possible D gene TRBD1, 6 bases. CDR3 size: 14 residues. Per germline, CDR1 SGHKS and CDR2 YYEKEE (reference sequence). V was clipped by 5 bases and J by 5 bases, with 14 bases between them.

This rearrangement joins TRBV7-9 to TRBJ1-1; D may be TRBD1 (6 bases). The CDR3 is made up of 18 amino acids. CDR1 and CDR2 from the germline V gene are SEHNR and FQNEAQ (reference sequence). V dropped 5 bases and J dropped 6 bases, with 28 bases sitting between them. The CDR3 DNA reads TGTGCCAGCAGCCAACCCGCGCGGGGGGCTGAGGTGTTCGCTGAAGCTTTCTTT. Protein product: CASSQPARGAEVFAEAFF.

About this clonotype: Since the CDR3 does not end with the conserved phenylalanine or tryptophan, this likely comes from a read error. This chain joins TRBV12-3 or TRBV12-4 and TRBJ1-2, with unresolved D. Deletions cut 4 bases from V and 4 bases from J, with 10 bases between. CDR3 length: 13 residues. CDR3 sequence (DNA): TGTGCCAGCAGTTCGGGGTCGGTCTATGGCTACACCTTG. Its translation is CASSSGSVYGYTL.

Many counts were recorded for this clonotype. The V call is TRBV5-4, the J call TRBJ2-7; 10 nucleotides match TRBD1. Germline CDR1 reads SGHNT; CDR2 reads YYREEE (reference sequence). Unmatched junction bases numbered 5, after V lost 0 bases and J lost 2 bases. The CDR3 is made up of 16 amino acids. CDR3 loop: CASSLAGTGVPYEQYF. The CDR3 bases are TGTGCCAGCAGCTTGGCGGGGACAGGGGTTCCCTACGAGCAGTACTTC.

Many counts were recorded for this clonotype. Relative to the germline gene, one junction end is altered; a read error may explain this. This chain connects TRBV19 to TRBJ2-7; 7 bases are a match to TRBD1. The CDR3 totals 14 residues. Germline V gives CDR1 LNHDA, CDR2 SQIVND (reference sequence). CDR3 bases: TGCGCCAGCAGCCCCGGGACAGCCTCCTACGAGCAGTACTTC. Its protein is CASSPGTASYEQYF.

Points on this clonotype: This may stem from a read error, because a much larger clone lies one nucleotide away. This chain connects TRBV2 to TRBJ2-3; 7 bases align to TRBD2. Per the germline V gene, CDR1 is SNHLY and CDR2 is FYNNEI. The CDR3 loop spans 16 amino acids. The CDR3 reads CASGIRVAGVTDKQYF. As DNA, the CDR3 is TGTGCCAGCGGAATTCGAGTAGCGGGCGTCACAGATAAGCAGTATTTT.

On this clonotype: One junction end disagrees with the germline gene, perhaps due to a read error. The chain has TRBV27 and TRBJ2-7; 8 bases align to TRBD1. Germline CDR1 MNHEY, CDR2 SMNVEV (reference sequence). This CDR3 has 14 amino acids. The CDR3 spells CARSLTGTGQEADF. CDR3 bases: TGTGCCCGCAGTTTAACTGGCACGGGACAGGAGGCGGACTTC.

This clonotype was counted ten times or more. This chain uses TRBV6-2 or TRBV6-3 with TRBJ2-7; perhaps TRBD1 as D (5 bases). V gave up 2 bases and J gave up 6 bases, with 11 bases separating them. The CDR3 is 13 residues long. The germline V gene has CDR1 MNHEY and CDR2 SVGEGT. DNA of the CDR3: TGTGCCAGCAGTTACGGCCCAGGGTCCGAGCAGTACTTC. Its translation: CASSYGPGSEQYF.

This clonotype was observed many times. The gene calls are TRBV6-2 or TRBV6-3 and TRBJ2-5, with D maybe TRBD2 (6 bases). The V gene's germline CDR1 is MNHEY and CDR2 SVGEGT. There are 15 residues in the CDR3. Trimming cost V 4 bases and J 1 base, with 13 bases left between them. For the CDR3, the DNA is TGTGCCAGCAGTTCCCTACTGGGGGGCCAAGAGACCCAGTACTTC. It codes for CASSSLLGGQETQYF.

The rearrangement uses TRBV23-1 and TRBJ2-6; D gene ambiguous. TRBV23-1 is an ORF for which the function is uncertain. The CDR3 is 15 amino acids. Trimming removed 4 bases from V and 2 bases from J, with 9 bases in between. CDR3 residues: CASSPPGPGANVLTF. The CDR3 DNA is TGCGCCAGCAGTCCCCCCGGACCTGGGGCCAACGTCCTGACTTTC.

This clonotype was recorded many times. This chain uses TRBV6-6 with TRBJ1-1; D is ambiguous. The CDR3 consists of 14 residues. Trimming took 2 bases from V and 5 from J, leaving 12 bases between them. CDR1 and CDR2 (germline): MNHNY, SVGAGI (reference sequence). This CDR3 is CASSYAALGTEAFF. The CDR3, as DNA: TGTGCCAGCAGTTACGCAGCCTTGGGTACTGAAGCTTTCTTT.

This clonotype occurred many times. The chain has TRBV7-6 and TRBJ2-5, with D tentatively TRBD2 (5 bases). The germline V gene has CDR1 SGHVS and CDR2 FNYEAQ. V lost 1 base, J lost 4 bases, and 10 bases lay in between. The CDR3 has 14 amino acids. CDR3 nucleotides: TGTGCCAGCAGCTTAGGGGAGCCGGCAGAGACCCAGTACTTC. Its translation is CASSLGEPAETQYF.

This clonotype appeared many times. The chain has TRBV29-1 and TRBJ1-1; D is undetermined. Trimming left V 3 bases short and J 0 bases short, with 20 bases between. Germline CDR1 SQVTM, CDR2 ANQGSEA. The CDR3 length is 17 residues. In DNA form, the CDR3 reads TGCAGCGTTGACAATATAAGGTTGCACGGGGTGAACACTGAAGCTTTCTTT. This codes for CSVDNIRLHGVNTEAFF.

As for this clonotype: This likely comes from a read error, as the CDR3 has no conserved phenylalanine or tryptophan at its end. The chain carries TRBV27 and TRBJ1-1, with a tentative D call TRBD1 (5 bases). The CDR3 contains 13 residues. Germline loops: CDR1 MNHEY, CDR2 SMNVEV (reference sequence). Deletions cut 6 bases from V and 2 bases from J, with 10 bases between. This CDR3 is CASSQTVNTEAFV. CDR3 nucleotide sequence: TGTGCCAGCAGCCAGACAGTTAACACTGAAGCTTTCGTT.

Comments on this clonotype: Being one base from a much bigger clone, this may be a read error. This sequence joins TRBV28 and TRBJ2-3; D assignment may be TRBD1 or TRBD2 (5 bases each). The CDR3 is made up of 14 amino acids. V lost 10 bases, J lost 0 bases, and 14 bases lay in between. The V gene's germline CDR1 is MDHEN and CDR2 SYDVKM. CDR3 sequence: CAISRDVSTDTQYF. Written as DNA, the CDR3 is TGTGCCATCAGCCGGGACGTTAGCACAGATACGCAGTATTTT.

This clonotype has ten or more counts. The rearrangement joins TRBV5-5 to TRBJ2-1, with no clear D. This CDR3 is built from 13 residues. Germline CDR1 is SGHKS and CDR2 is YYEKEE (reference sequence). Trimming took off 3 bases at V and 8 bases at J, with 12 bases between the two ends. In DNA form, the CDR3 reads TGTGCCAGCAGCTCGAGACACGTGGATGAGCAGTTCTTC. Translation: CASSSRHVDEQFF.

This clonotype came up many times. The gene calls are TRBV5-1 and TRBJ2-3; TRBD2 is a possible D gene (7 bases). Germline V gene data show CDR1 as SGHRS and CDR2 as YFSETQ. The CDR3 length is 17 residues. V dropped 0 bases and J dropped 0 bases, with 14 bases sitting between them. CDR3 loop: CASSLAGGATSTDTQYF. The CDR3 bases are TGCGCCAGCAGCTTGGCTGGGGGGGCAACTAGCACAGATACGCAGTATTTT.

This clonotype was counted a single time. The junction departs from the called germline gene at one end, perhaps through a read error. Here the CDR3 reads CAGSARPGGGTEAFF. The CDR3 DNA sequence: TGTGCCGGCAGTGCCCGACCCGGCGGCGGCACTGAAGCTTTCTTT. The rearrangement links TRBV28 to TRBJ1-1, with D unresolved. CDR1 and CDR2 (germline): MDHEN, SYDVKM. The CDR3 has 15 residues.

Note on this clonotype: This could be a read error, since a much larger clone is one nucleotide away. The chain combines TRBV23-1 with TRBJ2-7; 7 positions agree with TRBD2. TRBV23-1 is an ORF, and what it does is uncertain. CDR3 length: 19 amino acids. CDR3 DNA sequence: TGCGCCAGCAGTCAAATAGAGCGGGGCCCAACCCGAAGCTCCTACGAGCTGTACTTC. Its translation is CASSQIERGPTRSSYELYF.

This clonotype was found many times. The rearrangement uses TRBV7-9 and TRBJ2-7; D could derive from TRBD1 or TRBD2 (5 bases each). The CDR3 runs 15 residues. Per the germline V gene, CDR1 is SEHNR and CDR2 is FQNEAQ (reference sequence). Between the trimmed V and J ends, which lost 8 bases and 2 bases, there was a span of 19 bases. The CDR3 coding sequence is TGTGCCAGCCTCCCCCCCGCCGAGGGGCCCTACGAGCAGTACTTC. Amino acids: CASLPPAEGPYEQYF.

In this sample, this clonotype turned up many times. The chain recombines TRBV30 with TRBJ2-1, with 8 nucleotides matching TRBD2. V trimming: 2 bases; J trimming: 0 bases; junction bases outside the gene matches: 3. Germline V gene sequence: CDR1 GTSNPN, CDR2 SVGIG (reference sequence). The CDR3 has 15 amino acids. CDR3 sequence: CAWSSGRSSYNEQFF. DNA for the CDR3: TGTGCCTGGAGTAGCGGGAGAAGCTCCTACAATGAGCAGTTCTTC. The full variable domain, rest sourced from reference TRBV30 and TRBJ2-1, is SQTIHQWPATLVQPVGSPLSLECTVEGTSNPNLYWYRQAAGRGLQLLFYSVGIGQISSEVPQNLSASRPQDRQFILSSKKLLLSDSGFYLCAWSSGRSSYNEQFFGPGTRLTVL.

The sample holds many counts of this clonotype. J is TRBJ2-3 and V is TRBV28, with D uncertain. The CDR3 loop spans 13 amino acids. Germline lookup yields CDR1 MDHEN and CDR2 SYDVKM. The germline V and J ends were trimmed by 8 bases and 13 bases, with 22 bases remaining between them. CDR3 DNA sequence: TGTGCCAGCTCCCCCCTACGGGCCCGTGGGGAGTATTTT. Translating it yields CASSPLRARGEYF.

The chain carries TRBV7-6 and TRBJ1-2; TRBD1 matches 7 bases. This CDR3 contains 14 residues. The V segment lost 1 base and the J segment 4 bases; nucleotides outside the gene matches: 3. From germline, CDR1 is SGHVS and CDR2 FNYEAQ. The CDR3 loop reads CASSLETGTYGYTF. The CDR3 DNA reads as TGTGCCAGCAGCTTAGAGACAGGGACCTATGGCTACACCTTC.

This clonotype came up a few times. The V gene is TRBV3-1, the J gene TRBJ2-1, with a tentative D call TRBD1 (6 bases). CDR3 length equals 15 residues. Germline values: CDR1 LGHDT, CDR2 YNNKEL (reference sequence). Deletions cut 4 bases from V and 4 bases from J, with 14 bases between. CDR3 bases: TGTGCCAGCAGCCCCGGACTTCAGGGGTACAATGAGCAGTTCTTC. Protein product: CASSPGLQGYNEQFF.